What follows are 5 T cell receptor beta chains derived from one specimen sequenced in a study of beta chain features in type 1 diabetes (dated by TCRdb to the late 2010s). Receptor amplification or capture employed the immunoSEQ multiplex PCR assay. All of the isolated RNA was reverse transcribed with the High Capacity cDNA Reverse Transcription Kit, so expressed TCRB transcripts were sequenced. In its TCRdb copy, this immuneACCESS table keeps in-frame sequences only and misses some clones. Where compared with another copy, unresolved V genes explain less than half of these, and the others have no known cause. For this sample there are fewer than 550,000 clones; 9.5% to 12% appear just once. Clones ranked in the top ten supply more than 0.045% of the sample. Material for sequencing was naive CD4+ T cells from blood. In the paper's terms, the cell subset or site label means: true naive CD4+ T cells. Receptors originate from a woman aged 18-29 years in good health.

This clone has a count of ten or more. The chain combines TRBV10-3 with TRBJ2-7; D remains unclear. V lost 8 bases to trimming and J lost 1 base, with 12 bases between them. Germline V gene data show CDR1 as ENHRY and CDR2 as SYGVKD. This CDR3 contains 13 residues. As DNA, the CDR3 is TGTGCCATCCGAGGAAAGGATTCCTACGAGCAGTACTTC. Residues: CAIRGKDSYEQYF.

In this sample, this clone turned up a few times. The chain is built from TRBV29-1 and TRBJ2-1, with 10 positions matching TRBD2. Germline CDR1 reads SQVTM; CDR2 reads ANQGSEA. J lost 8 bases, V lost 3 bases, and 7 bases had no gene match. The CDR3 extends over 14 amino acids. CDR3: CSVDASGSRYEQFF. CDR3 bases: TGCAGCGTTGATGCTAGCGGGAGTCGGTATGAGCAGTTCTTC.

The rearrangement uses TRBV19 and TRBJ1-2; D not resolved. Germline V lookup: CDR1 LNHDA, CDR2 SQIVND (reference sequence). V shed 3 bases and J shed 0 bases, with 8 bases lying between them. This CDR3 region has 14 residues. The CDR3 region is CASSMRIANYGYTF. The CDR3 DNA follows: TGTGCCAGTAGTATGCGAATAGCTAACTATGGCTACACCTTC.

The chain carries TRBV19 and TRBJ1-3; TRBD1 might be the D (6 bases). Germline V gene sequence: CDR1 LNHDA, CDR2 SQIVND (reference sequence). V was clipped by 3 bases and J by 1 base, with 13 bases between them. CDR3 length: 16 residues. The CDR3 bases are TGTGCCAGTAGTATCCGCCCCACAGGGTCTGGAAACACCATATATTTT. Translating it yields CASSIRPTGSGNTIYF.

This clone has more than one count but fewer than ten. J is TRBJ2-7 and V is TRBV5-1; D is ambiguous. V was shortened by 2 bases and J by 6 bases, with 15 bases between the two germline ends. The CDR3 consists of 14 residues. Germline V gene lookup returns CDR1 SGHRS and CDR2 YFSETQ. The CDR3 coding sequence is TGCGCCAGCAGCTTCGGGTACCCAGGAAGCGAGCAGTACGTC. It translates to CASSFGYPGSEQYV.